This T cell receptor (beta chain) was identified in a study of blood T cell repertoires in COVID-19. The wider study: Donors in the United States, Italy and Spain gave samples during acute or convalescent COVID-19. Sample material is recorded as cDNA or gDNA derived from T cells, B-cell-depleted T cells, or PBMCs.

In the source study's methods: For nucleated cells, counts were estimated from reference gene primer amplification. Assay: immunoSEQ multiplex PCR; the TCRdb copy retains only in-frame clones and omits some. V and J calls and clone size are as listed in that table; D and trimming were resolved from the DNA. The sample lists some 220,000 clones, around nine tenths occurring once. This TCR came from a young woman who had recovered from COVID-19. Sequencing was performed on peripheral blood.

The CDR3 loop is CASSMFSGLAGSSYNEQFF. The CDR3 DNA sequence: TGTGCCAGTAGTATGTTCAGTGGACTAGCGGGGAGCTCCTACAATGAGCAGTTCTTC. The V and J genes are TRBV19 and TRBJ2-1; 12 nucleotides match TRBD2. The CDR3 has 19 amino acids. Germline-derived CDR1 and CDR2 are LNHDA and SQIVND (reference sequence). V was pared by 3 bases and J by 0 bases, with 9 bases of the junction left unmatched.